This T cell receptor (beta chain) was identified during a study of T cell repertoires in cytomegalovirus infection. Overall study context: CMV epitopes that were recently identified and HLA-C-restricted were used alongside well-studied HLA-B-restricted ones.

One entry per CDR3 protein, called by TCRdb with MiXCR from the reads. Of about 24,000 distinct CDR3 sequences listed, more than 20% are singletons. The CDR3 is made up of 15 amino acids. Per germline, CDR1 MNHNY and CDR2 SVGAGI (reference sequence). V was cut by 2 bases and J by 3 bases, with 10 bases left in between. Only a few counts were recorded for this clonotype. Its antigen is unidentified. This sequence originates from a human donor in good health (CMV status not recorded). Some clones in this sample may be carry-over from other donors' samples. The chain recombines TRBV6-6 with TRBJ1-4; D is unresolved. Sequencing used CD8+ T cells from cultured PBMCs, obtained from culture after CMV antigen stimulation. The DNA for the CDR3 is TGTGCCAGCAGTTACCAGCCAGGATCTAATGAAAAACTGTTTTTT. Protein sequence: CASSYQPGSNEKLFF.